This entry describes one TCR beta chain. The sample is drawn from a study of blood T cell repertoires in COVID-19. Study as a whole: COVID-19 samples, acute and convalescent, were from the United States, Italy and Spain. From T cells, B-cell-depleted T cells, or PBMCs came the material, which was cDNA or gDNA.

Under the authors' procedure: Cell counts per sample came from amplifying reference gene primers. Clones were read by immunoSEQ multiplex PCR, and TCRdb kept only the in-frame ones, dropping some. The DNA was the basis for D and trimming; V, J and clone size are from that table. The sample contains about 220,000 clones, 80% of which appear only once. Germline V CDR1 and CDR2: SNHLY, FYNNEI. The V end lost 5 bases, the J end lost 7 bases, and 11 bases lay between the germline ends. The CDR3 runs 13 residues. The clonotype originates from a human donor in a cohort sampled during active COVID-19. The chain recombines TRBV2 with TRBJ2-2; maybe TRBD2 (5 bases). Sequencing input: peripheral blood. In DNA, the CDR3 is TGTGCCAGCAGTCTTGACTACTTCGGGGAGCTGTTTTTT. Translated, it gives CASSLDYFGELFF. The full variable domain, rest sourced from reference TRBV2 and TRBJ2-2, is EPEVTQTPSHQVTQMGQEVILRCVPISNHLYFYWYRQILGQKVEFLVSFYNNEISEKSEIFDDQFSVERPDGSNFTLKIRSTKLEDSAMYFCASSLDYFGELFFGEGSRLTVL.